These 6 T cell receptor beta chains were sequenced from one sample in a study of technical replicates of blood from a handful of donors. The repertoire was sequenced with immunoSEQ multiplex PCR; TCRdb's copy has only in-frame clones and lacks some. The sample has some 77,000 clones, around nine tenths seen once. The material sequenced was T cells isolated from PBMCs. The receptors were gathered from a human donor in good health.

This clone was detected only a few times. The chain couples TRBV11-2 to TRBJ1-5; no clear D. V was trimmed by 3 bases and J by 8 bases, leaving 8 bases between them. Germline-derived CDR1 and CDR2 are SGHAT and FQNNGV. The CDR3 is 12 amino acids. The CDR3 region is CASSFYGEPQHF. For the CDR3, the DNA is TGTGCCAGCAGCTTTTACGGGGAGCCCCAGCATTTT. The full variable domain, with the rest looked up from reference TRBV11-2 and TRBJ1-5, is EAGVAQSPRYKIIEKRQSVAFWCNPISGHATLYWYQQILGQGPKLLIQFQNNGVVDDSQLPKDRFSAERLKGVDSTLKIQPAKLEDSAVYLCASSFYGEPQHFGDGTRLSIL.

The chain links TRBV9 to TRBJ2-7, with unresolved D. V lost 0 bases and J 7 bases, leaving 8 bases between the germline ends. CDR3 length: 12 residues. The germline CDR1 and CDR2 sequences are SGDLS and YYNGEE. In DNA, the CDR3 is TGTGCCAGCAGCGTAGCTTTGAGGGAGCAGTACTTC. Translation gives CASSVALREQYF.

This chain links TRBV6-5 with TRBJ1-1; D is undetermined. The CDR3 runs to 11 residues. Germline lookup yields CDR1 MNHEY and CDR2 SVGAGI. Between the trimmed V and J ends, which lost 6 bases and 7 bases, there was a span of 9 bases. This CDR3 is CASSLSGEAFF. For the CDR3, the DNA is TGTGCCAGCAGCTTGTCCGGTGAAGCTTTCTTT.

The chain employs TRBV19 and TRBJ2-5, with 13 bases matching TRBD2. Germline V gene sequence: CDR1 LNHDA, CDR2 SQIVND (reference sequence). V dropped 5 bases and J dropped 5; count of bases not matched to a gene: 5. The CDR3 sequence is 15 residues long. The CDR3 sequence: CASSLGLAGVETQYF. In nucleotides, the CDR3 is TGTGCCAGTAGTCTTGGACTAGCGGGAGTGGAGACCCAGTACTTC.

This sequence joins TRBV5-1 and TRBJ1-4; D remains unclear. The V gene lost 0 bases and the J gene lost 8 bases, with 11 bases spanning the gap. CDR1 and CDR2 (germline): SGHRS, YFSETQ. There are 14 residues in the CDR3. The DNA of the CDR3 is TGCGCCAGCAGCTTGGAAACTGCGGGCGAAAAACTGTTTTTT. Amino acids: CASSLETAGEKLFF.

The chain couples TRBV6-6 to TRBJ2-7; TRBD2 matches at 10 bases. Germline-derived CDR1 and CDR2 are MNHNY and SVGAGI (reference sequence). The CDR3 covers 15 residues. V lost 5 bases to trimming and J lost 5 bases; unmatched junction nucleotides: 9. CDR3 in DNA: TGTGCCAGCAGTGATACAACTAGCGGGATCGACGAGCAGTACTTC. It codes for CASSDTTSGIDEQYF.